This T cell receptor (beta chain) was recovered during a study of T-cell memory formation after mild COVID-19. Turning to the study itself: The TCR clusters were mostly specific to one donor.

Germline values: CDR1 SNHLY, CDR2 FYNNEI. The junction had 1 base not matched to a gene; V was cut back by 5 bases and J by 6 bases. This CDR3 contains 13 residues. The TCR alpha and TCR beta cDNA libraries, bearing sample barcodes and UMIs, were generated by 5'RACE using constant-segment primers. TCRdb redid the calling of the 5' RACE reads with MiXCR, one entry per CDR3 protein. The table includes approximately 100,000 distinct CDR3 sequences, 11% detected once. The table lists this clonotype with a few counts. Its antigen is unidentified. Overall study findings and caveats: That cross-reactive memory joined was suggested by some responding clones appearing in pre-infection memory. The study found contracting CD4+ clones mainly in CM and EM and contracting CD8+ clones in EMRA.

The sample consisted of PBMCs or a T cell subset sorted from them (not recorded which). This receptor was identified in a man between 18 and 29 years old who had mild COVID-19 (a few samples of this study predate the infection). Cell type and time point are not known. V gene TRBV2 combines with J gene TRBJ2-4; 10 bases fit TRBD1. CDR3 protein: CASSRQGANIQYF. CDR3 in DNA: TGTGCCAGCAGTAGACAGGGGGCAAACATTCAGTACTTC.